Listed below are T cell receptor beta chains from one sample, sequenced in a study of PD-1 blockade in mismatch repair-deficient tumors. TCRdb's table, derived via immunoSEQ multiplex PCR, lists solely in-frame clones and lacks some. The sample records around 40,000 clones, roughly 83% being singletons. The material sequenced was peripheral blood, taken 4 weeks after starting pembrolizumab. The receptor set was obtained from an adult with mismatch repair-deficient cancer. The CDR3 runs from the conserved cysteine through the conserved F or W. The order of the fields is clone size, J gene, V gene, D gene, CDR3 DNA, CDR3 protein. The D gene is left open where the match is weak. Only some rows state a clone size, as once, few, many or a class for expanded clones.

size: -
J: TRBJ2-7
V: TRBV10-3
D: -
DNA: TGTGCCACCCGGCAGGAATACGAGCAGTACTTC
CDR3: CATRQEYEQYF

size: -
J: TRBJ2-1
V: TRBV25-1
D: -
DNA: TGTGCCAGCAGTGGACACGACAGGGAGGATGAGCAGTTCTTC
CDR3: CASSGHDREDEQFF

size: -
J: TRBJ1-1
V: TRBV7-2
D: TRBD1
DNA: TGTGCCAGCAGCGCCGACAGGGGGAACACTGAAGCTTTCTTT
CDR3: CASSADRGNTEAFF

size: -
J: TRBJ1-5
V: TRBV4-3
D: -
DNA: TGCGCCAGCAGCCAAGATCTCGGCAATCAGCCCCAGCATTTT
CDR3: CASSQDLGNQPQHF

size: once
J: TRBJ2-5
V: TRBV7-2
D: -
DNA: TGTGCCAGCAGCTTAGTTCAAGAGACCCAGTACTTC
CDR3: CASSLVQETQYF

size: -
J: TRBJ2-7
V: TRBV6-5
D: -
DNA: TGTGCCAGCAGTCGACAGGAAGCCTACGAGCAGTACTTC
CDR3: CASSRQEAYEQYF

size: medium-sized
J: TRBJ2-7
V: TRBV4-2
D: TRBD1
DNA: TGTGCCAGCAGCCAAGATGGGGACAGCTCCTACGAGCAGTACTTC
CDR3: CASSQDGDSSYEQYF

size: -
J: TRBJ2-7
V: TRBV6-1
D: -
DNA: TGTGCCAGCAGTGGCCGGGACTTTGACTACGAGCAGTACTTC
CDR3: CASSGRDFDYEQYF

size: once
J: TRBJ1-4
V: TRBV10-2
D: -
DNA: TGCGCCAGCAGTGGAGGGGCGGCTAATGAAAAACTGTTTTTT
CDR3: CASSGGAANEKLFF

size: large
J: TRBJ1-1
V: TRBV30
D: -
DNA: TGTGCCTGGAGTCAAAGAGGCAGGGGATCGAACACTGAAGCTTTCTTT
CDR3: CAWSQRGRGSNTEAFF

size: -
J: TRBJ2-7
V: TRBV6-6
D: TRBD2
DNA: TGTGCCAGCAGTTACGATGGGGGGGTTTCCTACGAGCAGTACTTC
CDR3: CASSYDGGVSYEQYF

size: -
J: TRBJ2-7
V: TRBV4-1
D: TRBD2
DNA: TGCGCCAGCAGCCAAGATTCCCCCGGGACTAGCGGGTCTCGGGAGCAGTACTTC
CDR3: CASSQDSPGTSGSREQYF

size: -
J: TRBJ2-7
V: TRBV21-1
D: -
DNA: TGTGCCAGCAGTTTCAACTCCTACGAGCAGTACTTC
CDR3: CASSFNSYEQYF

size: -
J: TRBJ1-4
V: TRBV6-1
D: -
DNA: TGTGCCAGCAGTGGGGGACGGTGGACTAATGAAAAACTGTTTTTT
CDR3: CASSGGRWTNEKLFF

size: -
J: TRBJ2-2
V: TRBV10-3
D: -
DNA: TGTGCCATCAGTGAGGTACAGGGAAACACCGGGGAGCTGTTTTTT
CDR3: CAISEVQGNTGELFF

size: -
J: TRBJ2-7
V: TRBV29-1
D: -
DNA: TGCAGCGTTAAGGACTACGAGCAGTACTTC
CDR3: CSVKDYEQYF

size: -
J: TRBJ2-1
V: TRBV4-2
D: -
DNA: TGTGCCAGCAGCCAAGGAGGAGGGGGTGAGCAGTTCTTC
CDR3: CASSQGGGGEQFF

size: once
J: TRBJ1-3
V: TRBV30
D: -
DNA: TGTGCCTGGAGTGCCTCTACTGGAAACACCATATATTTT
CDR3: CAWSASTGNTIYF

size: -
J: TRBJ2-1
V: TRBV30
D: TRBD1
DNA: TGTGCCTACACCCTGGGACAGGGCTACAATGAGCAGTTCTTC
CDR3: CAYTLGQGYNEQFF

size: -
J: TRBJ2-7
V: TRBV14
D: TRBD1
DNA: TGTGCCAGCGCGACAGGGTCCTCCTACGAGCAGTACTTC
CDR3: CASATGSSYEQYF

size: -
J: TRBJ2-3
V: TRBV5-1
D: TRBD2
DNA: TGCGCCAGCAGCTGGGGACTAGCGGGACGCGCCCGCACAGATACGCAGTATTTT
CDR3: CASSWGLAGRARTDTQYF

size: -
J: TRBJ2-2
V: TRBV7-9
D: TRBD1
DNA: TGTGCCAGCAGCTCAGTTGGGACAGGGGGCACCGGGGAGCTGTTTTTT
CDR3: CASSSVGTGGTGELFF

size: -
J: TRBJ1-2
V: TRBV7-2
D: -
DNA: TGTGCCAGCAGCTCTCTGACTGCCTATGGCTACACCTTC
CDR3: CASSSLTAYGYTF

size: -
J: TRBJ1-3
V: TRBV7-6
D: -
DNA: TGTGCCAGCAGCTCCTCCCCCGACGGGGGGCATGGAAACACCATATATTTT
CDR3: CASSSSPDGGHGNTIYF

size: -
J: TRBJ2-7
V: TRBV30
D: -
DNA: TGTGCCTGGAGTGTCGGAGTCCTTTACGAGCAGTACTTC
CDR3: CAWSVGVLYEQYF

size: -
J: TRBJ2-5
V: TRBV9
D: -
DNA: TGTGCCAGCAGCGTAGAGGGGGGGTACTCGACGGGAGAGACCCAGTACTTC
CDR3: CASSVEGGYSTGETQYF

size: -
J: TRBJ2-2
V: TRBV9
D: -
DNA: TGTGCCAGCAGCGTAGTAAACTTCTCGGAGCTGTTTTTT
CDR3: CASSVVNFSELFF

size: once
J: TRBJ2-7
V: TRBV6-5
D: TRBD1
DNA: TGTGCCAGCAGTTACTCGATCCAGGGGGCTACCGAGCAGTACTTC
CDR3: CASSYSIQGATEQYF

size: -
J: TRBJ2-5
V: TRBV4-1
D: -
DNA: TGCGCCAGCAGCCAAGGCGGTACAGAAGAGACCCAGTACTTC
CDR3: CASSQGGTEETQYF

size: -
J: TRBJ2-7
V: TRBV7-8
D: TRBD1
DNA: TGTGCCAGCAGCTCGACCGGGACAGGCTACTACGAGCAGTACTTC
CDR3: CASSSTGTGYYEQYF

size: once
J: TRBJ2-1
V: TRBV19
D: TRBD1
DNA: TGTGCCACCAATGACAGGGGGCCAGATGAGCAGTTCTTC
CDR3: CATNDRGPDEQFF

size: -
J: TRBJ2-5
V: TRBV6-5
D: -
DNA: TGTGCCAGCAGTTATACGCAGGGACGGCAGACCCAGTACTTC
CDR3: CASSYTQGRQTQYF

size: -
J: TRBJ1-1
V: TRBV5-1
D: -
DNA: TGCGCCAGCAGCCCCTCCACGCCGGGGACTGAAGCTTTCTTT
CDR3: CASSPSTPGTEAFF

size: few
J: TRBJ2-7
V: TRBV6-6
D: -
DNA: TGTGCCAGCAGTAACACAGACTACGAGCAGTACTTC
CDR3: CASSNTDYEQYF

size: -
J: TRBJ2-1
V: TRBV7-6
D: -
DNA: TGTGCCAGCAAACAGTCTCTCCCGAACAATGAGCAGTTCTTC
CDR3: CASKQSLPNNEQFF

size: -
J: TRBJ1-5
V: TRBV6-9
D: TRBD1
DNA: TGTGCCAGCAGTTGCCGGGACAGGGTATTCCAGCCCCAGCATTTT
CDR3: CASSCRDRVFQPQHF

size: -
J: TRBJ1-1
V: TRBV6-1
D: -
DNA: TGTGCCAGCAGGCTGGGGAACACTGAAGCTTTCTTT
CDR3: CASRLGNTEAFF

size: few
J: TRBJ2-5
V: TRBV7-8
D: TRBD2
DNA: TGTGCCAGCAGCTTCGCCGGGACTAGCGGCATATTCCAAGAGACCCAGTACTTC
CDR3: CASSFAGTSGIFQETQYF

size: -
J: TRBJ2-7
V: TRBV2
D: TRBD1
DNA: TGTGCCAGCAGGGTGGACAGGGGTGGTGGAGAGCAGTACTTC
CDR3: CASRVDRGGGEQYF

size: -
J: TRBJ2-5
V: TRBV6-5
D: -
DNA: TGTGCCAGCAGTTACTCCGGAGTTCGCCCGGAGACCCAGTACTTC
CDR3: CASSYSGVRPETQYF

size: -
J: TRBJ1-5
V: TRBV21-1
D: -
DNA: TGTGCCAGCAGCCCCTGGAGTGTGTCCAGACGGCCCCAGCATTTT
CDR3: CASSPWSVSRRPQHF

size: -
J: TRBJ1-5
V: TRBV2
D: -
DNA: TGTGCCAGCAGGTCATCCGGGGGCAGCAATCAGCCCCAGCATTTT
CDR3: CASRSSGGSNQPQHF

size: -
J: TRBJ2-1
V: TRBV5-8
D: -
DNA: TGTGCCAGCAGCTTTTTACGGGAAGAGCAGTTCTTC
CDR3: CASSFLREEQFF

size: -
J: TRBJ1-5
V: TRBV6-1
D: -
DNA: TGTGCCAGCAGTGACGGGGGCGGCAATCAGCCCCAGCATTTT
CDR3: CASSDGGGNQPQHF